This entry is about one TCR beta chain. The data originate from a study of blood T cell repertoires in COVID-19. At the level of the study: Whether acute or convalescent, the COVID-19 samples came from the United States, Italy and Spain. T cells, B-cell-depleted T cells, or PBMCs provided the cDNA or gDNA that served as material.

Repertoires were generated with immunoSEQ multiplex PCR, while TCRdb's copy carries only in-frame clones and drops some. The sample lists 200,000 to 250,000 clones; around 90% were seen once. The CDR3 totals 12 residues. V lost 4 bases and J 6 bases, leaving 12 bases between the germline ends. Germline V gene sequence: CDR1 SQVTM, CDR2 ANQGSEA. Sequencing was performed on peripheral blood. The rearrangement uses TRBV29-1 and TRBJ2-5, with D perhaps matching TRBD2 (5 bases). The receptor comes from a man between 60 and 75 years old with acute or convalescent COVID-19. The CDR3 nucleotides read TGCAGCGTTGCCGACTATGAACAGACCCAGTACTTC. This gives the protein CSVADYEQTQYF.